Sequencing of this TCR beta chain was carried out in a study of shared clonotypes between healthy human individuals. General study findings and limits: Inspection by rarefaction showed sorted-subset sequencing to be incomplete despite large depth. Non-shared clonotypes had lower generation probabilities than clonotypes shared by all four sorted-subset donors.

Libraries were prepared by immunoSEQ multiplex PCR; TCRdb keeps only in-frame clonotypes and omits some of them. The repertoire holds 2.3 million or so clones, approximately 95% seen once, with 0.35% to 0.5% in the top ten. A remark on this clone: Its cognate antigen is unknown.

The authors divided CD4+ cells into CD45RA+ naive and CD45RA-negative memory subsets. Sequenced material: naive CD4+ T cells from PBMCs. Subset defined: CD45RA+ positively selected. This TCR derives from a man between 18 and 29 years old in good health. Some clones in this sample may be carry-over from other donors' samples.

The CDR3 sequence: CASSKTRGGRAPDTQYF. CDR3 DNA: TGTGCCAGCAGCAAGACTAGAGGCGGGAGGGCCCCCGATACGCAGTATTTT. V and J are TRBV28 and TRBJ2-3; 9 positions agree with TRBD2. The V and J ends lost 6 bases and 6 bases, in that order; junction bases with no gene match: 16. Germline V gene data show CDR1 as MDHEN and CDR2 as SYDVKM. The CDR3 is 17 amino acids.